These 16 T cell receptor beta chains originate from one sample sequenced in a study of T cells in Graves' hyperthyroidism and ophthalmopathy. Amplification of TCR beta CDR3 regions used RNA as the template. First-round RT-PCR targeting the TCR CDR3 was performed with the HTBI primer set. A single record per CDR3 protein comes from TCRdb applying MiXCR to the multiplex PCR reads. The sample has around 350,000 distinct CDR3 sequences, 19% seen once. Sequencing was performed on blood. Receptors originate from a woman aged 18 to 35 with Graves' hyperthyroidism.

Worth noting for this clonotype: The conserved closing phenylalanine or tryptophan is absent in this CDR3, likely reflecting a read error. V gene TRBV12-3 or TRBV12-4 combines with J gene TRBJ1-2; the D is unclear. This CDR3 has 11 amino acids. V was shortened by 6 bases and J by 7 bases, with 9 bases between the two germline ends. The CDR3 is CASSLIRGYTY. CDR3 coding DNA: TGTGCCAGCAGCCTCATCCGTGGCTACACCTAC.

This clonotype was seen just once. The rearrangement uses TRBV28 and TRBJ1-2; maybe TRBD1 (5 bases). The V gene lost 8 bases and the J gene lost 8 bases, with 15 bases spanning the gap. The CDR3 contains 12 residues. Germline lookup yields CDR1 MDHEN and CDR2 SYDVKM. This CDR3 reads CASRSKGRGYTF. For the CDR3, the DNA is TGTGCCAGCCGGTCAAAGGGGCGAGGCTACACCTTC.

This clonotype was counted ten times or more. The CDR3 region is CASNGQVERAFF. CDR3 coding DNA: TGTGCCAGCAATGGACAAGTGGAGAGGGCTTTCTTT. V usage is TRBV2 and J usage is TRBJ1-1; D possibly corresponds to TRBD1 (5 bases). This CDR3 region has 12 residues. Between the trimmed V and J ends, which lost 7 bases and 11 bases, there was a span of 17 bases. CDR1 and CDR2 from the germline V gene are SNHLY and FYNNEI.

At least ten counts were recorded for this clonotype. The chain combines TRBV7-9 with TRBJ2-5; D may be TRBD1 (7 bases). CDR3 length: 18 amino acids. CDR1 SEHNR and CDR2 FQNEAQ come from the germline V gene (reference sequence). V was trimmed by 2 bases and J by 7 bases, leaving 26 bases between them. The CDR3 protein is CASSLRMGGTVRSRTQYF. As DNA, the CDR3 is TGTGCCAGCAGCTTAAGGATGGGCGGGACAGTTCGATCAAGGACCCAGTACTTC.

This clonotype was seen at least ten times. The germline gene is not matched at one end of the junction; a read error may be the cause. The chain combines TRBV24-1 with TRBJ2-7; D perhaps matches TRBD1 (5 bases). The CDR3 extends over 15 amino acids. The germline CDR1 and CDR2 sequences are KGHDR and SFDVKD. CDR3 nucleotide sequence: TGTACCACCAGTGATTTGAGGAGAAAGGGGTACGAGCAGTACTTC. As protein: CTTSDLRRKGYEQYF.

Ten or more counts support this clonotype. The J gene is TRBJ2-7, the V gene TRBV29-1; D is unclear. Germline V gene lookup returns CDR1 SQVTM and CDR2 ANQGSEA. Trimming removed 2 bases at V and 5 bases at J, with 16 bases between. This CDR3 has 14 amino acids. CDR3: CSVERVTQGNEQYF. The CDR3 coding sequence is TGCAGCGTTGAACGGGTCACCCAAGGAAACGAGCAGTACTTC.

V gene TRBV30 combines with J gene TRBJ1-1; D is unclear. This CDR3 is 14 amino acids long. CDR1 and CDR2 from the germline V gene are GTSNPN and SVGIG (reference sequence). V was cut by 0 bases and J by 11 bases, with 19 bases left in between. The CDR3 coding sequence is TGTGCCTGGAGTGTTGGGGATAGTGTTCTTAGGGCTTTCTTT. As protein: CAWSVGDSVLRAFF. Supplemented by reference TRBV30 and TRBJ1-1, the full variable domain reads SQTIHQWPATLVQPVGSPLSLECTVEGTSNPNLYWYRQAAGRGLQLLFYSVGIGQISSEVPQNLSASRPQDRQFILSSKKLLLSDSGFYLCAWSVGDSVLRAFFGQGTRLTVV.

This clonotype has at least ten counts. The rearrangement links TRBV7-9 to TRBJ2-7; unclear D gene. CDR1 is SEHNR, CDR2 FQNEAQ, per germline (reference sequence). V lost 2 bases to trimming and J lost 5 bases, with 10 bases between them. CDR3 size: 13 residues. CDR3 DNA sequence: TGTGCCAGCAGCTTACTCAGGTTTGACGAGCAGTACTTC. Translation gives CASSLLRFDEQYF.

This clonotype has a handful of counts. CDR3 protein: CASRRTGGAYGYTF. CDR3 nucleotides: TGTGCCAGCCGTAGGACAGGGGGCGCCTATGGCTACACCTTC. V gene TRBV9 combines with J gene TRBJ1-2; TRBD1 matches at 11 bases. The CDR3 is 14 amino acids. Germline V gene lookup returns CDR1 SGDLS and CDR2 YYNGEE. The V segment lost 7 bases and the J segment 4 bases; nucleotides outside the gene matches: 6. Supplemented by reference TRBV9 and TRBJ1-2, the full variable domain reads DSGVTQTPKHLITATGQRVTLRCSPRSGDLSVYWYQQSLDQGLQFLIQYYNGEERAKGNILERFSAQQFPDLHSELNLSSLELGDSALYFCASRRTGGAYGYTFGSGTRLTVV.

This clonotype was found many times. The V gene is TRBV20-1, the J gene TRBJ1-2, with D perhaps TRBD1 (5 bases). CDR3 length: 12 residues. Trimming shortened V by 0 bases and J by 6 bases, and 8 bases separated the two germline ends. CDR1 DFQATT and CDR2 SNEGSKA come from the germline V gene (reference sequence). The CDR3 loop reads CSARDPGHGYTF. The DNA for the CDR3 is TGCAGTGCTAGAGACCCAGGGCATGGCTACACCTTC.

The CDR3 protein is CASRAGLSKASYEQYF. Written as DNA, the CDR3 is TGTGCCAGTAGGGCCGGGCTATCGAAAGCCTCCTACGAGCAGTACTTC. The V call is TRBV19, the J call TRBJ2-7; D remains unclear. Germline CDR1 and CDR2: LNHDA and SQIVND (reference sequence). With 6 bases removed from V and 0 bases from J, the gap between germline ends came to 18 bases. The CDR3 length is 16 residues.

This clonotype was found a few times. The conserved final phenylalanine or tryptophan is absent from the CDR3, which likely points to a read error. The rearrangement links TRBV7-8 to TRBJ1-5; TRBD1 aligns across 7 bases. This CDR3 comprises 15 residues. The germline CDR1 and CDR2 sequences are SGHVS and FQNEAQ. Trimming removed 0 bases from V and 6 bases from J; junction bases left unmatched: 5. The CDR3 is CASSLARQGFQPQHV. CDR3 DNA sequence: TGTGCCAGCAGCTTAGCTAGACAGGGTTTTCAGCCCCAGCATGTT.

This clonotype was seen at least ten times. The rearrangement joins TRBV4-1 to TRBJ1-3; no firm D call. This CDR3 has 18 amino acids. The V end lost 0 bases, the J end lost 4 bases, and 19 bases lay between the germline ends. From germline, CDR1 is MGHRA and CDR2 YSYEKL. This chain's CDR3 is CASSQDMEGKRSGNTIYF. The CDR3 region has the DNA TGCGCCAGCAGCCAAGATATGGAGGGAAAAAGATCCGGAAACACCATATATTTT.

Points on this clonotype: Just one base apart from a much larger clone, this may be a read error. The J gene is TRBJ1-5, the V gene TRBV5-4; D may be TRBD1 (6 bases). Germline CDR1 SGHNT, CDR2 YYREEE (reference sequence). This CDR3 is 15 amino acids long. CDR3 coding DNA: TGTGCCAGCAGCACAGGACAGATCAGCAATCAGCCCCTGCATTTT. This encodes CASSTGQISNQPLHF. Looking up the rest from reference TRBV5-4 and TRBJ1-5 gives the full variable domain: ETGVTQSPTHLIKTRGQQVTLRCSSQSGHNTVSWYQQALGQGPQFIFQYYREEENGRGNFPPRFSGLQFPNYSSELNVNALELDDSALYLCASSTGQISNQPLHFGDGTRLSIL.

Note on this clonotype: A much larger clone lies one base from this, so it may be a read error. The CDR3 end shows no conserved phenylalanine or tryptophan, and so a read error is likely. The chain uses TRBV6-1 and TRBJ1-5, with D possibly matching TRBD1 (6 bases). The CDR3 spans 15 residues. From germline, CDR1 is MNHNS and CDR2 SASEGT. The V gene lost 2 bases and the J gene lost 4 bases, with 12 bases spanning the gap. The CDR3 sequence: CASSEPQGQNQPQHV. The DNA of the CDR3 is TGTGCCAGCAGTGAACCACAGGGCCAAAATCAGCCCCAGCATGTT.

This clonotype appeared many times. The V and J genes are TRBV12-3 or TRBV12-4 and TRBJ2-7, with a weak D call TRBD1 (6 bases). The CDR3 has 12 residues. V was pared by 6 bases and J by 7 bases, with 13 bases between. CDR3 DNA sequence: TGTGCCAGCAGCCCAGGGGTTGGTGAGCAGTACTTC. Protein: CASSPGVGEQYF.